The clone carrying this T cell receptor (beta chain) was seen repeatedly, ten times or more. Antigen unknown. The library was designed around alpha chains, so this beta chain is a stray read whose abundance carries little weight. The time point denotes: sample taken at primary tumor resection. Donors were approximately 70 untreated early-stage non-small cell lung cancer patients. Sequencing covered unsorted whole RNA taken from tumor, nontumor lung or frozen PBMC. This specimen comes from a study of spatial heterogeneity in lung cancer. Points from the study as a whole: It was found that expanded intratumoral alpha and beta TCR counts tracked tumor mutation counts.

TCR cDNA molecules were tagged individually, and each one carried a unique molecular identifier. One entry per CDR3 protein results from TCRdb running MiXCR on the 5' RACE reads. The table shows about 9,600 distinct CDR3 sequences, with roughly an eighth occurring only once. This CDR3 is built from 13 residues. V lost 2 bases, J lost 0 bases, and 3 bases lay in between. The germline gives CDR1 SGHDN, CDR2 FVKESK. Specimen: lung tumor tissue, collected at surgery. The chain carries TRBV14 and TRBJ2-3; D uncertain. This clonotype originated in a male donor with early-stage non-small cell lung cancer. CDR3 nucleotides: TGTGCCAGCAGCCAATCGAGCACAGATACGCAGTATTTT. It is translated as CASSQSSTDTQYF.